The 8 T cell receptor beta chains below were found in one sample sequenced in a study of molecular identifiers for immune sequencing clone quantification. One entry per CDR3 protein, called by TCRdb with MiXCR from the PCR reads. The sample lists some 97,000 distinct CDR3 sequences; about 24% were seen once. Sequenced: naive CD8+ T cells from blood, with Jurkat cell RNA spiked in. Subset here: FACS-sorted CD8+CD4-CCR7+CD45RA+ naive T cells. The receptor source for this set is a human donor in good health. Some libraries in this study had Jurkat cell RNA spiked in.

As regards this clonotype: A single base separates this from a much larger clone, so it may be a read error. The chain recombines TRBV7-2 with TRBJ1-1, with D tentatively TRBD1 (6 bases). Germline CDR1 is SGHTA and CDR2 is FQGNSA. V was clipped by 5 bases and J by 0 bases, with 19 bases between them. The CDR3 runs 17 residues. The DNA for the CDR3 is TGTGCCAGCAGCGTAATGGGCGGACAGATTATGAACACTGAAGCTTTCTTT. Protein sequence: CASSVMGGQIMNTEAFF.

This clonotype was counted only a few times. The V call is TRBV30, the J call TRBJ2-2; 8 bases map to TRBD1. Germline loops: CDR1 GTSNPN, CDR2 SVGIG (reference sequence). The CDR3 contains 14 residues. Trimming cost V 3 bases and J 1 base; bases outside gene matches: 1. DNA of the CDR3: TGTGCCTGGAGGACAGGGGTGAACACCGGGGAGCTGTTTTTT. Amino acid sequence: CAWRTGVNTGELFF.

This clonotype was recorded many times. The CDR3 sequence is CASRVGGRGGYTEAFF. The CDR3, as DNA: TGTGCCAGCAGAGTAGGGGGTAGGGGTGGGTACACTGAAGCTTTCTTT. The chain links TRBV13 to TRBJ1-1; D possibly corresponds to TRBD1 (6 bases). Deletions cut 6 bases from V and 3 bases from J, with 20 bases between. The CDR3 loop spans 16 amino acids. CDR1 and CDR2 (germline): PRHDT, FYEKMQ (reference sequence).

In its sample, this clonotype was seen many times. CDR3 loop: CASSLGSSTDTQYF. The CDR3 DNA reads as TGTGCCAGCAGTTTGGGTAGCAGCACAGATACGCAGTATTTT. V usage is TRBV12-3 or TRBV12-4 and J usage is TRBJ2-3, with D hard to call. Trimming cost V 3 bases and J 0 bases, with 7 bases left between them. The CDR3 spans 14 residues.

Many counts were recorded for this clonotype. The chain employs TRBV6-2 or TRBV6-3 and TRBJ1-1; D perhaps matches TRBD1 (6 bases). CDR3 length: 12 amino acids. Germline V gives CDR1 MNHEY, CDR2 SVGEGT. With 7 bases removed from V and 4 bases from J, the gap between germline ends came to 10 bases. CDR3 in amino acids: CASIKGGTEAFF. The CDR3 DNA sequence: TGTGCCAGCATCAAGGGGGGCACTGAAGCTTTCTTT.

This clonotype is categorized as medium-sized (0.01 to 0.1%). CDR3 nucleotide sequence: TGTGCCAGCAGCCGCCCGGCTGAGACCCAGTACTTC. Amino acids: CASSRPAETQYF. The rearrangement joins TRBV7-2 to TRBJ2-5; D is ambiguous. CDR3 length: 12 amino acids. V lost 5 bases and J 5 bases, leaving 9 bases between the germline ends. CDR1 is SGHTA and CDR2 is FQGNSA in the germline V gene.

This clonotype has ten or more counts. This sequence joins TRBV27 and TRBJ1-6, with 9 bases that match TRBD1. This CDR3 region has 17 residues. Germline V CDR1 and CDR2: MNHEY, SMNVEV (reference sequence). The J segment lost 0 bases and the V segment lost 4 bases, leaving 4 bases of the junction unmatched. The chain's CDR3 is CASSWGTGNSYNSPLHF. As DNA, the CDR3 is TGTGCCAGCAGTTGGGGGACAGGGAACTCCTATAATTCACCCCTCCACTTT.

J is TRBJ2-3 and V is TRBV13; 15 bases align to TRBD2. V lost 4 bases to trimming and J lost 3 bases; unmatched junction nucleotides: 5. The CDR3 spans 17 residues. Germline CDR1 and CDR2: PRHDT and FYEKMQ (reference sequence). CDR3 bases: TGTGCCAGCAGCTCCGGACTAGCGGGAGGGTTAACAGATACGCAGTATTTT. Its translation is CASSSGLAGGLTDTQYF.